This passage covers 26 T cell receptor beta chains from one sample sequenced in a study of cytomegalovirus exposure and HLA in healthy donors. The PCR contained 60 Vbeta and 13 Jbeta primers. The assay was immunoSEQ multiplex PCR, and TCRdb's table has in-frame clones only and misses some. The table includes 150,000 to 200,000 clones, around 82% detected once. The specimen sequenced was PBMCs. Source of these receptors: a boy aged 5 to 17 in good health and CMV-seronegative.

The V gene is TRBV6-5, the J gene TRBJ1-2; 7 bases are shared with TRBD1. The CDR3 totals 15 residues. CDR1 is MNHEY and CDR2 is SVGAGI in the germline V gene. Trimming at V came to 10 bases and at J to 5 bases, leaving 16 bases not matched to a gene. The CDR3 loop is CATVDGPGRGYGYTF. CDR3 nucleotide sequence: TGTGCCACCGTGGACGGGCCCGGCAGGGGGTATGGCTACACCTTC.

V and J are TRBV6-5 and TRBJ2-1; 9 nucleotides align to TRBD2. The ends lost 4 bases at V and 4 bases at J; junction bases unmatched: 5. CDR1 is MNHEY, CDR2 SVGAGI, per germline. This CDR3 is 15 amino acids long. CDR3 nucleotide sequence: TGTGCCAGCAGTTCCCCTAGCGGGAATTACAATGAGCAGTTCTTC. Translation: CASSSPSGNYNEQFF.

CDR3 amino acids: CSVASGPYEQYF. CDR3 DNA: TGCAGCGTTGCTAGCGGTCCCTACGAGCAGTACTTC. This chain joins TRBV29-1 and TRBJ2-7; 7 nucleotides line up with TRBD2. CDR1 and CDR2 (germline): SQVTM, ANQGSEA. J lost 2 bases, V lost 4 bases, and 2 bases had no gene match. The CDR3 is 12 residues long.

This CDR3 reads CASSAGTTNTEAFF. The CDR3 coding sequence is TGCGCCAGCAGCGCCGGGACTACGAACACTGAAGCTTTCTTT. The chain carries TRBV5-1 and TRBJ1-1, with D perhaps matching TRBD1 (5 bases). In germline, CDR1 is SGHRS, CDR2 YFSETQ. The V gene lost 4 bases and the J gene lost 1 base, with 11 bases spanning the gap. CDR3 length equals 14 residues.

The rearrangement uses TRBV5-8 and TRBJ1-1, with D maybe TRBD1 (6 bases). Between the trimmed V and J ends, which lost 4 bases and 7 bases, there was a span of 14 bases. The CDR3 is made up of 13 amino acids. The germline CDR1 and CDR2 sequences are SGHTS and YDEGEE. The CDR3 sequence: CASSQGILGEAFF. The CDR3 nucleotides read TGTGCCAGCAGCCAGGGGATACTTGGTGAAGCTTTCTTT.

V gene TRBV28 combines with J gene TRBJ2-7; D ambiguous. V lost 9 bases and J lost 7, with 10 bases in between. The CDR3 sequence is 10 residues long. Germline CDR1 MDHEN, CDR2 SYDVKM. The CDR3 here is CASKDTEQYF. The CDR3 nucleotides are TGTGCCAGTAAAGACACAGAGCAGTACTTC.

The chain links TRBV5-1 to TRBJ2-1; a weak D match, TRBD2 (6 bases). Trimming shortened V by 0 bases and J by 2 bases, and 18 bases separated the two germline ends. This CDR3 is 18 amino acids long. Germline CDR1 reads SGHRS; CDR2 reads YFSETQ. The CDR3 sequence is CASSLVMTGTVPYNEQFF. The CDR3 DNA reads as TGCGCCAGCAGCTTGGTTATGACCGGGACTGTGCCCTACAATGAGCAGTTCTTC.

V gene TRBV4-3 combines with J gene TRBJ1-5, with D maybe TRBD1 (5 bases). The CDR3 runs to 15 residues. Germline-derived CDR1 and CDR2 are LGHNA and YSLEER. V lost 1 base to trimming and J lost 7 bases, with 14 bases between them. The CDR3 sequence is CASSQARQSGQPQHF. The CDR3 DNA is TGCGCCAGCAGCCAAGCGAGACAGTCTGGCCAGCCCCAGCATTTT.

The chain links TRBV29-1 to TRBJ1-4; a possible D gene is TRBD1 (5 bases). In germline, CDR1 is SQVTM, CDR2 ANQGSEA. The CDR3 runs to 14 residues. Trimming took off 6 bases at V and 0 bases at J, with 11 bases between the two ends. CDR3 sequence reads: CSVAAGTTNEKLFF. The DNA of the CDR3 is TGCAGCGTGGCAGCAGGGACAACTAATGAAAAACTGTTTTTT. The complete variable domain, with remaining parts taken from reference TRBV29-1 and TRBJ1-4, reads SAVISQKPSRDICQRGTSLTIQCQVDSQVTMMFWYRQQPGQSLTLIATANQGSEATYESGFVIDKFPISRPNLTFSTLTVSNMSPEDSSIYLCSVAAGTTNEKLFFGSGTQLSVL.

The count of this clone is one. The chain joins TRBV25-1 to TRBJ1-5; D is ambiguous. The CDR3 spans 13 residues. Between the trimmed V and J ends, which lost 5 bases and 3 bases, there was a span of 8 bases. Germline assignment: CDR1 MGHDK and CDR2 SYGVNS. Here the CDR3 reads CASSNSANQPQHF. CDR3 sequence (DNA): TGTGCCAGCAGTAACAGTGCCAATCAGCCCCAGCATTTT.

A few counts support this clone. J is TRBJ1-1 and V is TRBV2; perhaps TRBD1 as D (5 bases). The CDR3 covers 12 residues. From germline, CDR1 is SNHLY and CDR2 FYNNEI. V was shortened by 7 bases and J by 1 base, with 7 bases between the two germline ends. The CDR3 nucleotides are TGTGCCAGCATAGGGGAGAACACTGAAGCTTTCTTT. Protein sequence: CASIGENTEAFF.

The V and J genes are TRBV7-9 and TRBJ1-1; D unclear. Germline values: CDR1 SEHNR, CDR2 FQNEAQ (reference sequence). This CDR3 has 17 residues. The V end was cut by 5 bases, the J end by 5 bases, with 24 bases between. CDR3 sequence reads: CASSPPWSGKGRTEAFF. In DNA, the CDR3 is TGTGCCAGCAGCCCACCCTGGTCGGGGAAGGGTAGAACTGAAGCTTTCTTT.

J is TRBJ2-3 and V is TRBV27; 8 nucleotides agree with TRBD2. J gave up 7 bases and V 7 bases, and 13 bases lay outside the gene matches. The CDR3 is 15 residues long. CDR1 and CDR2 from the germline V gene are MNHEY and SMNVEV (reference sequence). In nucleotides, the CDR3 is TGTGCCAGCACATCGGGGGGGAGGCTTCGGAATACGCAGTATTTT. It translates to CASTSGGRLRNTQYF.

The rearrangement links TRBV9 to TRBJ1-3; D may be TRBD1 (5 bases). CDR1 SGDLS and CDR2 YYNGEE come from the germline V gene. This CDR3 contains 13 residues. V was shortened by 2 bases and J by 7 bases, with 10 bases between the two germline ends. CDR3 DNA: TGTGCCAGCAGCGTCGGGGGGATCAACACCATATATTTT. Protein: CASSVGGINTIYF.

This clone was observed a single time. CDR3 in amino acids: CATRGSYPTDTQYF. In DNA, the CDR3 is TGTGCCACCAGAGGGAGTTACCCCACAGATACGCAGTATTTT. The chain has TRBV14 and TRBJ2-3; possible D gene TRBD2, 5 bases. With 10 bases removed from V and 2 bases from J, the gap between germline ends came to 16 bases. The V gene's germline CDR1 is SGHDN and CDR2 FVKESK. The CDR3 totals 14 residues.

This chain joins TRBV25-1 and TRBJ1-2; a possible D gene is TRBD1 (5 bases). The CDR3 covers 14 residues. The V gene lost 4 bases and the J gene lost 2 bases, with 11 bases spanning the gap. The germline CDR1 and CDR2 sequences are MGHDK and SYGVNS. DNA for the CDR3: TGTGCCAGCAGTGCCGCGGGGCGGAACTATGGCTACACCTTC. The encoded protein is CASSAAGRNYGYTF.

CDR3 protein: CSVEGRPSGTEAFF. CDR3 nucleotides: TGCAGCGTTGAGGGGAGACCCTCGGGGACTGAAGCTTTCTTT. The V and J genes are TRBV29-1 and TRBJ1-1, with no clear D. Germline V gene lookup returns CDR1 SQVTM and CDR2 ANQGSEA. This CDR3 is 14 amino acids long. The V gene lost 3 bases and the J gene lost 5 bases, with 16 bases spanning the gap.

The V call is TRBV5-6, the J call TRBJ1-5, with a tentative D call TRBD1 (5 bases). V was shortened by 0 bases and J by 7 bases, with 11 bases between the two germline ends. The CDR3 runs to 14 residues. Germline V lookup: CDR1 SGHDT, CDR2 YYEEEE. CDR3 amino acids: CASSLAGGGQPQHF. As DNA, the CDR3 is TGTGCCAGCAGCTTGGCCGGGGGTGGGCAGCCCCAGCATTTT.

CDR3 in amino acids: CASSLGQVNSPLHF. The CDR3 DNA follows: TGCGCCAGCAGCTTGGGACAGGTGAATTCACCCCTCCACTTT. The J gene is TRBJ1-6, the V gene TRBV5-1; D may be TRBD1 (6 bases). Germline V gene sequence: CDR1 SGHRS, CDR2 YFSETQ. The CDR3 totals 14 residues. Trimming took 0 bases from V and 7 from J, leaving 8 bases between them.

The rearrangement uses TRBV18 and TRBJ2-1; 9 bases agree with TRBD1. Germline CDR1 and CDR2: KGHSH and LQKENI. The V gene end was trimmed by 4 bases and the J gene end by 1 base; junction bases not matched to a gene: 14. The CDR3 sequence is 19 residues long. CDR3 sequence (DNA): TGTGCCAGCTCACGATCGTGGTTAACTGGGACAGGGTCCTACAATGAGCAGTTCTTC. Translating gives CASSRSWLTGTGSYNEQFF.

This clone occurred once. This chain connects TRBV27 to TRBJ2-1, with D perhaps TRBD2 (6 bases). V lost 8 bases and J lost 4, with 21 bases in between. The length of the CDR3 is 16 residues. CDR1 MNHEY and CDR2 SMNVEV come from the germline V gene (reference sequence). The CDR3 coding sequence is TGTGCCAGCCACCCCGGGTGGGGGGACCCTTACAATGAGCAGTTCTTC. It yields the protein CASHPGWGDPYNEQFF.

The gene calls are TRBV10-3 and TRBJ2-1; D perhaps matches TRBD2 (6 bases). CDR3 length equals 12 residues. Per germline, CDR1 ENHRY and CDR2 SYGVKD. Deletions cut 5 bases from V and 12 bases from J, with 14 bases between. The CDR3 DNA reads TGTGCCATCAGTAACACTAGCCGTGTGCAGTTCTTC. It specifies CAISNTSRVQFF.

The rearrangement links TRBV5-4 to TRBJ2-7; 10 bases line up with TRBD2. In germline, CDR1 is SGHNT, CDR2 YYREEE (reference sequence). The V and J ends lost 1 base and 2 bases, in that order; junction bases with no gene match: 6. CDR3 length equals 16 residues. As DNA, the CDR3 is TGTGCCAGCAGCTTGCTGCTAGCGGGAGCCCCCTACGAGCAGTACTTC. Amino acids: CASSLLLAGAPYEQYF.

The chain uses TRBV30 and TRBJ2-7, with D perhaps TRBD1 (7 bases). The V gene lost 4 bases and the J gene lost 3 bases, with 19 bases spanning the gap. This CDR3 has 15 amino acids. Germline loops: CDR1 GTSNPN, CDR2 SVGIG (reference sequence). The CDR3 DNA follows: TGTGCCTGGAAGGGACGCGGCAGGGGGGACTACGAGCAGTACTTC. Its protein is CAWKGRGRGDYEQYF.

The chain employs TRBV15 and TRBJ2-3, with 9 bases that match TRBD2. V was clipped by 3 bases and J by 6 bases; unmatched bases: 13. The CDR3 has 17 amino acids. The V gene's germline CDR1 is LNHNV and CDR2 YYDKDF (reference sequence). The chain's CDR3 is CATSSQGSGSVTDTQYF. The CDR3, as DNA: TGTGCCACCAGCAGTCAGGGTAGCGGGAGCGTAACGGATACGCAGTATTTT.

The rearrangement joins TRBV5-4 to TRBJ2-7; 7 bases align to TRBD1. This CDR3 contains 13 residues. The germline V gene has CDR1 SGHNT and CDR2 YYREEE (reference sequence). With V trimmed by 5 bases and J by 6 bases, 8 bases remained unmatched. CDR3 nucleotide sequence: TGTGCCAGCAGACCGGGACAGTCGAGCGAGCAGTACTTC. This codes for CASRPGQSSEQYF.